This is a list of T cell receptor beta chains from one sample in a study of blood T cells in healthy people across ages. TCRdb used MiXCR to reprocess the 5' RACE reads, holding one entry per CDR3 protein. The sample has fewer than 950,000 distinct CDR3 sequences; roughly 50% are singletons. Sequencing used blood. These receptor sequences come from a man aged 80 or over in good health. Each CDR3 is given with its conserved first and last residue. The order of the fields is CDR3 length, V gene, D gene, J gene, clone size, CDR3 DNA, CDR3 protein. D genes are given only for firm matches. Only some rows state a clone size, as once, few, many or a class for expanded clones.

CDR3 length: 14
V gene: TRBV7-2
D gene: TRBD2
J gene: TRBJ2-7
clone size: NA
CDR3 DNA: TGTGCCAGCAGCCCGGGACTAGCGGAAAACGAGCAGTACTTC
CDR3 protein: CASSPGLAENEQYF

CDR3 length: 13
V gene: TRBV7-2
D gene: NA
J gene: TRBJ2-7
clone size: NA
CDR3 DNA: TGTGCCGGCAGCTTACAGCAGGGCTACGAGCAGTACTTC
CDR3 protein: CAGSLQQGYEQYF

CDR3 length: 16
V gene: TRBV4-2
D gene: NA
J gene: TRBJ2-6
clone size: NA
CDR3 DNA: TGTGCCAGCTCTTGGAGGGGGGGCCTCGGGGCCAACGTCCTGACTTTC
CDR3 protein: CASSWRGGLGANVLTF

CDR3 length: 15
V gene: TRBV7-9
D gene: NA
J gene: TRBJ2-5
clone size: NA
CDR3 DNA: TGTGCCAGCAGCTCGAGTAGCGGCTCAACGGAGACCCAGTACTTC
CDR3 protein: CASSSSSGSTETQYF

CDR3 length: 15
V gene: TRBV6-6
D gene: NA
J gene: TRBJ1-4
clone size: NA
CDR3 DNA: TGTGCCAGCAGTTACCTCGGGGCGCTTAATGAAAAACTGTTTTTT
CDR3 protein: CASSYLGALNEKLFF

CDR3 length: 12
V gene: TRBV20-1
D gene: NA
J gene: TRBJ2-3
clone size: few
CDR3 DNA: TGCAGTGGCCGGACTGACACAGATACGCAGTATTTT
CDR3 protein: CSGRTDTDTQYF

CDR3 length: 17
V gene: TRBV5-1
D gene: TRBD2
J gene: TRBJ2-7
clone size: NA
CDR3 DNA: TGCGCCAGCAGCTGGGCCAGTTCCAGCGGGAGAAGAGAGACCCAATACTTC
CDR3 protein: CASSWASSSGRRETQYF

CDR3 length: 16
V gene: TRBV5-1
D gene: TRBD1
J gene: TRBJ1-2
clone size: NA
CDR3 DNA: TGCGCCAGCAGCTTCGACCCGGGACAGGGGGCGCTTGGCTACACCTTC
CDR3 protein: CASSFDPGQGALGYTF

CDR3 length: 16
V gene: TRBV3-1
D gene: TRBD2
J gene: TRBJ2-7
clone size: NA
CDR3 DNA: TGTGCCAGCAGCCCCACTCCTATAGCGGGGCCCTACGAGCAGTACTTC
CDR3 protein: CASSPTPIAGPYEQYF

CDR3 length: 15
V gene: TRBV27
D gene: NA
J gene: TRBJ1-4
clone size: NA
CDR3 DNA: TGTGCCAGCAGTTTCCCGGGGAGGGGGGATGAAAAACTGTTTTTT
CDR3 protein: CASSFPGRGDEKLFF

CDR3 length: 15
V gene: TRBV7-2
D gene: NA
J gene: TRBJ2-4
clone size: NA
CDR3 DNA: TGTGCCAGCAGCTTAGTTGCCGGGGGCAAAAACATTCAGTACTTC
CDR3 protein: CASSLVAGGKNIQYF

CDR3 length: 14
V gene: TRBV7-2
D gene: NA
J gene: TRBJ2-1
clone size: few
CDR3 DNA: TGTGCCAGCAGCTTACGCGTACCCTGGGATGAGCAGTTCTTC
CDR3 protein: CASSLRVPWDEQFF

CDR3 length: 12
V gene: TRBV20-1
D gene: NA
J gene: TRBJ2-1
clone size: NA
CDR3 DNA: TGCAGTGCTAGAGATTTCAGCAATGAGCAGTTCTTC
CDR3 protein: CSARDFSNEQFF

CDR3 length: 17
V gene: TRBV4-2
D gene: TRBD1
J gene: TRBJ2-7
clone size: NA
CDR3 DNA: TGTGCCAGCAGCCAAGATGCCGGGACAGGGGCCTACAATGAGCAGTACTTC
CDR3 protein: CASSQDAGTGAYNEQYF

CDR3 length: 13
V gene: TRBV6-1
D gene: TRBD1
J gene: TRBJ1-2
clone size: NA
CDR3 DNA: TGTGCCAGCAGGCGGGACAGGGAAAATGGCTACACCTTC
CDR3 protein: CASRRDRENGYTF

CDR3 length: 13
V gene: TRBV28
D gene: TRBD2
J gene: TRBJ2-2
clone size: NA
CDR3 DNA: TGTGCCACAAGGGGAGGGTTCACCGGGGAGCTGTTTTTT
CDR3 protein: CATRGGFTGELFF

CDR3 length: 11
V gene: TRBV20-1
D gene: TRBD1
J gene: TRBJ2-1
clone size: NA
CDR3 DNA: TGCAGTCCCGGGACAGGGAAGTTTAGGTTCTTC
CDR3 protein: CSPGTGKFRFF

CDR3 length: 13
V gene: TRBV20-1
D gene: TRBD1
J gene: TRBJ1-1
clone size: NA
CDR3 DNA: TGCAGTGCTGGCCGGGACAGGGGCACTGAAGCTTTCTTT
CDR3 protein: CSAGRDRGTEAFF

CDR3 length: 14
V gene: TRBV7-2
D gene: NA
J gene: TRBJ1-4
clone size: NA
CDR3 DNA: TGTGCCAGCAGCCCACGGACGGGTCCTGAAAAACTGTTTTTT
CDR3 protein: CASSPRTGPEKLFF

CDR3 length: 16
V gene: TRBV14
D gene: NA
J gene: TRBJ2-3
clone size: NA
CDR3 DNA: TGTGCCAGCAGCCAAGATCTGGCCGGGAGCGGGGATACGCAGTATTTT
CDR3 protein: CASSQDLAGSGDTQYF

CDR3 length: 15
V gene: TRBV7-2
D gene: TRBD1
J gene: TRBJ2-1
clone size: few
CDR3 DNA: TGTGCCAGCAGATCCGGGACAGACCCATACAATGAGCAGTTCTTC
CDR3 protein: CASRSGTDPYNEQFF

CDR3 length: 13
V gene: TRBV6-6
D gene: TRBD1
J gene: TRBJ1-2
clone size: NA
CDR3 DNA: TGTGCCAGCAGAGAGACAGGGGGAGATGGCTACACCTTC
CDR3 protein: CASRETGGDGYTF

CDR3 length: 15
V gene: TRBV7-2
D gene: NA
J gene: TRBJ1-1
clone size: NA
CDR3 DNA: TGTGCCAGCAGCTTTTCCGGTCTGATGAACACTGAAGCTTTCTTT
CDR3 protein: CASSFSGLMNTEAFF

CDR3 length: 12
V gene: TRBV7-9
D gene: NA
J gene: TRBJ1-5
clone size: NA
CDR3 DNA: TGTGCCAGCAGCGACGGGGGAGAGCCCCAGCATTTT
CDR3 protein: CASSDGGEPQHF

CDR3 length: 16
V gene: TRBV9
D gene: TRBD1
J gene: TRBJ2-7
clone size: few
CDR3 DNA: TGTGCCAGCAGCGTAGTGGGGGACAGGGTAATCTACGAGCAGTACTTC
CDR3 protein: CASSVVGDRVIYEQYF

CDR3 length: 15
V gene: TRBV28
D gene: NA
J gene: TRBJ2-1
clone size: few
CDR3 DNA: TGTGCCAGCAGTTTATTCGGCCAGGGGGGGAATGAGCAGTTCTTC
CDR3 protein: CASSLFGQGGNEQFF

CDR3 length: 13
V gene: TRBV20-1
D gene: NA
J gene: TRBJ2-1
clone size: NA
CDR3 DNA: TGCAGTGTCCCAGGGGGGGGCTACAATGAGCAGTTCTTC
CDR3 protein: CSVPGGGYNEQFF

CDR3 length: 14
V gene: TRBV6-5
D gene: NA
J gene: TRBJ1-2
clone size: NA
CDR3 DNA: TGTGCCAGCAGTTACCGGCGGGGCCCCTATGGCTACACCTTC
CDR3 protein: CASSYRRGPYGYTF

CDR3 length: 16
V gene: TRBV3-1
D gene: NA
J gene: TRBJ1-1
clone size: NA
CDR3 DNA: TGTGCCAGCAGCCAAGACAGGAGGCTTAGGGACACTGAAGCTTTCTTT
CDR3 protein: CASSQDRRLRDTEAFF

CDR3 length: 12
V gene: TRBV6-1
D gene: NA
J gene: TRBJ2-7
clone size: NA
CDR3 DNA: TGTGCCAGCAGTGAATTCCCCCTCGAGCAGTACTTC
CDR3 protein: CASSEFPLEQYF

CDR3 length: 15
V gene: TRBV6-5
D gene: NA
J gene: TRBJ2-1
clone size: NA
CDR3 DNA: TGTGCCAGCAGTTACGGGCGAGCTTTCGTGGATGAGCAGTTCTTC
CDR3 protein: CASSYGRAFVDEQFF

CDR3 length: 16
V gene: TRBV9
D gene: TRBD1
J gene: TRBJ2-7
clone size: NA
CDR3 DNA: TGTGCCAGCAGCGAGGGGGCAGGGCAAGTCTCCTACGAGCAGTACTTC
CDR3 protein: CASSEGAGQVSYEQYF

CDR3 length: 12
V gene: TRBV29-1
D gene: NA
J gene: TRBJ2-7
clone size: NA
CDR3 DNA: TGCAGCGTTCGAGGGACGCTGGGGGAGCAGTACTTC
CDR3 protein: CSVRGTLGEQYF

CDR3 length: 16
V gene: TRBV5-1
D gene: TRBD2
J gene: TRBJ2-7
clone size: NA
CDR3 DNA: TGCGCCAGCAGCTTGAATGGCGGGAGGGCCGGGTACGAGCAGTACTTC
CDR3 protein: CASSLNGGRAGYEQYF

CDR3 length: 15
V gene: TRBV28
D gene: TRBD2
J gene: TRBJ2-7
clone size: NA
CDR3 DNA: TGTGCCAGCAGGGTTGGACTAGTTGGGCCCTACGAGCAGTACTTC
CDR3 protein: CASRVGLVGPYEQYF

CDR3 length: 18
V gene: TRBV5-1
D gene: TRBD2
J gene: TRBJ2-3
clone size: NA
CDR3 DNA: TGCGCCAGCAGGAGAGCGGCTAGCGGGAGCCGAAGCACAGATACGCAGTATTTT
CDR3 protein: CASRRAASGSRSTDTQYF